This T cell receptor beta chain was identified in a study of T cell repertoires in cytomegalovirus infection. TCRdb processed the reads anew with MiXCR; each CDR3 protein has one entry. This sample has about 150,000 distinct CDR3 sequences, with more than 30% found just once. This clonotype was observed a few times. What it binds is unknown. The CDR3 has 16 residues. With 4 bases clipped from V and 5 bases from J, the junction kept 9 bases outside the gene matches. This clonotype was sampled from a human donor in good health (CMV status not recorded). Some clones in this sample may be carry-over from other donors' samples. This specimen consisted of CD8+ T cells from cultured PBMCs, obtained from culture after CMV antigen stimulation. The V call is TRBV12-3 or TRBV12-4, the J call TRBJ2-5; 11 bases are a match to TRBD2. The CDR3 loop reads CASSSATSGGRETQYF. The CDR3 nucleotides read TGTGCCAGCAGTTCCGCCACTAGCGGGGGACGGGAGACCCAGTACTTC.